The 30 T cell receptor beta chains below come from one sample, sequenced in a study of blood T cell repertoires in COVID-19. The protocol was immunoSEQ multiplex PCR, while the TCRdb copy is restricted to in-frame clones and leaves out a portion. The table lists about 64,000 clones, more than 70% of them singletons. The sample taken for sequencing was PBMCs or T cells enriched from blood (not recorded which). The receptors come from a woman between 40 and 55 years old who had recovered from COVID-19.

The rearrangement links TRBV5-4 to TRBJ2-5; possible D gene TRBD1, 6 bases. The germline CDR1 and CDR2 sequences are SGHNT and YYREEE (reference sequence). CDR3 length: 13 amino acids. Trimming pared 2 bases from V and 3 bases from J, leaving 8 bases between. The CDR3 DNA is TGTGCCAGCAGCTTTGCAGGGGAAGAGACCCAGTACTTC. This encodes CASSFAGEETQYF.

On this clone itself: Other DNA variants within this sample encode the same CDR3. The chain links TRBV14 to TRBJ1-4; perhaps TRBD1 as D (5 bases). The CDR3 length is 13 residues. V lost 8 bases and J lost 2, with 9 bases in between. CDR1 is SGHDN and CDR2 is FVKESK in the germline V gene. The DNA for the CDR3 is TGTGCCAGCTCTAGACAGACTAATGAAAAACTGTTTTTT. Its protein product is CASSRQTNEKLFF.

The gene calls are TRBV9 and TRBJ2-3; 10 nucleotides line up with TRBD2. Germline assignment: CDR1 SGDLS and CDR2 YYNGEE. The CDR3 is 15 amino acids. Losses at the gene ends were 3 bases for V and 3 bases for J; bases not matched to a gene: 4. CDR3 residues: CASSGTSGATDTQYF. The CDR3 coding sequence is TGTGCCAGCAGCGGAACTAGCGGGGCTACAGATACGCAGTATTTT.

The rearrangement joins TRBV19 to TRBJ2-3, with 11 positions matching TRBD1. CDR3 length: 17 residues. CDR1 is LNHDA, CDR2 SQIVND, per germline (reference sequence). V dropped 5 bases and J dropped 1; count of bases not matched to a gene: 8. The CDR3 DNA follows: TGTGCCAGTAGTTGGACAGGGGGCTGGGGGGGCACAGATACGCAGTATTTT. This codes for CASSWTGGWGGTDTQYF.

This clone was found once. The chain carries TRBV3-1 (or the pseudogene TRBV3-2) and TRBJ1-2, with 7 bases matching TRBD1. The CDR3 has 15 residues. Germline CDR1 and CDR2: LGHDT and YNNKEL (reference sequence). After removal of 4 bases from V and 6 bases from J, the junction contained 11 bases not matched to a gene. CDR3 region: CASSLADRHGDGYTF. The CDR3, as DNA: TGTGCCAGCAGCCTGGCGGACAGGCACGGAGATGGCTACACCTTC.

This CDR3 reads CAISEYEDTGELFF. For the CDR3, the DNA is TGTGCCATCAGTGAGTATGAGGACACCGGGGAGCTGTTTTTT. This chain joins TRBV10-3 and TRBJ2-2; D gene unclear. Per the germline V gene, CDR1 is ENHRY and CDR2 is SYGVKD. V lost 1 base, J lost 3 bases, and 6 bases lay in between. The CDR3 length is 14 residues.

J is TRBJ2-7 and V is TRBV5-1, with a possible D match to TRBD2 (6 bases). Germline CDR1 SGHRS, CDR2 YFSETQ. This CDR3 has 14 amino acids. Trimming removed 5 bases at V and 2 bases at J, with 14 bases between. For the CDR3, the DNA is TGCGCCAGCAGTCTACAGACGGGGGCCTACGAGCAGTACTTC. Amino acid sequence: CASSLQTGAYEQYF.

In DNA form, the CDR3 reads TGCGCCAGCAGCCCGGACGGACGGGGGAACTATGGCTACACCTTC. It codes for CASSPDGRGNYGYTF. The genes are TRBV5-1 and TRBJ1-2, with D possibly TRBD1 on 5 matching bases. The CDR3 runs to 15 residues. V lost 4 bases, J lost 2 bases, and 15 bases lay in between. Germline V gene sequence: CDR1 SGHRS, CDR2 YFSETQ.

The chain joins TRBV7-2 to TRBJ2-3; D is perhaps TRBD1 (5 bases). Trimming cost V 2 bases and J 4 bases, with 10 bases left between them. Germline values: CDR1 SGHTA, CDR2 FQGNSA. The CDR3 covers 14 residues. The CDR3 spells CASSLQGGADTQYF. CDR3 nucleotide sequence: TGTGCCAGCAGCTTACAGGGTGGTGCAGATACGCAGTATTTT.

This rearrangement joins TRBV3-1 (or the pseudogene TRBV3-2) to TRBJ1-3; 12 nucleotides agree with TRBD1. The junction had 7 bases not matched to a gene; V was cut back by 4 bases and J by 0 bases. The CDR3 sequence is 18 residues long. Germline V gives CDR1 LGHDT, CDR2 YNNKEL (reference sequence). The DNA of the CDR3 is TGTGCCAGCAGCCTTTCCGGGACAGGGGGCAGCTCTGGAAACACCATATATTTT. The encoded protein is CASSLSGTGGSSGNTIYF.

This clone has more than one count but fewer than ten. The chain recombines TRBV21-1 with TRBJ1-5. TRBV21-1 is shown as a pseudogene. The CDR3 contains 11 residues. The CDR3 sequence: CASPRGQPQHF. The CDR3 DNA reads as TGTGCCAGCCCCCGGGGTCAGCCCCAGCATTTT.

V and J are TRBV13 and TRBJ1-1; D possibly corresponds to TRBD1 (6 bases). V lost 5 bases and J 11 bases, leaving 24 bases between the germline ends. CDR3 length equals 15 residues. The germline gives CDR1 PRHDT, CDR2 FYEKMQ (reference sequence). Written as DNA, the CDR3 is TGTGCCAGCAGCCTCAAAACAGGGTTCTTAGTAAACGCTTTCTTT. Translated, it gives CASSLKTGFLVNAFF. Complete variable domain (other parts from reference TRBV13 and TRBJ1-1): AAGVIQSPRHLIKEKRETATLKCYPIPRHDTVYWYQQGPGQDPQFLISFYEKMQSDKGSIPDRFSAQQFSDYHSELNMSSLELGDSALYFCASSLKTGFLVNAFFGQGTRLTVV.

V and J are TRBV7-6 and TRBJ2-3, with D possibly TRBD2 on 5 matching bases. The CDR3 is 14 amino acids. V was clipped by 10 bases and J by 1 base, with 15 bases between them. Germline values: CDR1 SGHVS, CDR2 FNYEAQ. The CDR3 loop reads CATTGVQGTDTQYF. The CDR3 nucleotides are TGTGCCACTACCGGGGTTCAGGGCACAGATACGCAGTATTTT.

This chain connects TRBV6-5 to TRBJ2-3; TRBD1 might be the D (5 bases). The V gene lost 6 bases and the J gene lost 6 bases, with 16 bases spanning the gap. From germline, CDR1 is MNHEY and CDR2 SVGAGI. The CDR3 runs to 14 residues. The CDR3 DNA is TGTGCCAGCAGCCGAACTCAGGGTGTGGATACGCAGTATTTT. Translation: CASSRTQGVDTQYF.

CDR3 amino acids: CASSSPGTGNYNEQFF. The CDR3 DNA follows: TGTGCCAGCAGTTCACCAGGGACAGGGAACTACAATGAGCAGTTCTTC. The chain employs TRBV6-5 and TRBJ2-1; TRBD1 matches 9 bases. The germline CDR1 and CDR2 sequences are MNHEY and SVGAGI. With V trimmed by 4 bases and J by 3 bases, 7 bases remained unmatched. The CDR3 covers 16 residues.

Remarks on this clone: An end of the junction differs from the germline gene, which may be a read error. CDR3: CSAGDRAGYTF. Here the CDR3 DNA reads TGCAGTGCTGGAGACAGGGCTGGCTACACCTTC. This sequence joins TRBV20-1 and TRBJ1-2, with TRBD1 identical over 7 bases. This CDR3 is built from 11 residues. In germline, CDR1 is DFQATT, CDR2 SNEGSKA (reference sequence).

The V gene is TRBV6-5, the J gene TRBJ1-4; possibly TRBD1 for D (6 bases). Germline V CDR1 and CDR2: MNHEY, SVGAGI. The V and J ends lost 7 bases and 8 bases respectively, with 11 bases between them. The CDR3 is 12 residues long. For the CDR3, the DNA is TGTGCCAGCAAAGCAGGGGAAGAAAAACTGTTTTTT. Translation: CASKAGEEKLFF.

V usage is TRBV21-1 and J usage is TRBJ2-7; TRBD2 is the table's D call and was not checked against the DNA. TRBV21-1 is deemed a pseudogene. This CDR3 has 17 amino acids. Here the CDR3 DNA reads TGTGCCAGCAGCACTAGTCATGGCGGGAGCCTGAGCTACGAGCAGTACTTC. It is translated as CASSTSHGGSLSYEQYF.

This rearrangement joins TRBV15 to TRBJ2-7; D may be TRBD2 (7 bases). The CDR3 has 17 residues. CDR1 and CDR2 (germline): LNHNV, YYDKDF (reference sequence). Trimming took 0 bases from V and 0 from J, leaving 15 bases between them. The CDR3 DNA is TGTGCCACCAGCAGAGATTCTGGGCGGGGGCTCTCCTACGAGCAGTACTTC. The encoded protein is CATSRDSGRGLSYEQYF.

The chain carries TRBV4-1 and TRBJ2-7, with TRBD2 identical over 7 bases. The ends lost 2 bases at V and 1 base at J; junction bases unmatched: 2. Per the germline V gene, CDR1 is MGHRA and CDR2 is YSYEKL. This CDR3 is built from 14 residues. The chain's CDR3 is CASSQWDYSYEQYF. The CDR3 DNA reads TGCGCCAGCAGCCAATGGGACTATTCCTACGAGCAGTACTTC.

This sequence joins TRBV29-1 and TRBJ2-7; D is unresolved. Germline loops: CDR1 SQVTM, CDR2 ANQGSEA. The CDR3 runs 13 residues. CDR3 nucleotides: TGCACCCCATACCTGCAGGCCCACTGCGAGCAGTACTTC. Protein product: CTPYLQAHCEQYF.

This sequence joins TRBV19 and TRBJ1-5, with TRBD1 matching 9 bases. The CDR3 extends over 13 amino acids. The V segment lost 6 bases and the J segment 4 bases; nucleotides outside the gene matches: 1. Germline CDR1 LNHDA, CDR2 SQIVND (reference sequence). The CDR3 spells CASRGTGNQPQHF. CDR3 bases: TGTGCCAGTAGGGGGACAGGGAATCAGCCCCAGCATTTT.

The V gene is TRBV27, the J gene TRBJ1-2; maybe TRBD1 (5 bases). Germline V gene sequence: CDR1 MNHEY, CDR2 SMNVEV (reference sequence). The V end lost 8 bases, the J end lost 1 base, and 11 bases lay between the germline ends. CDR3 length: 13 residues. In nucleotides, the CDR3 is TGTGCCAGCGGGCCGGGGGTTAACTATGGCTACACCTTC. This encodes CASGPGVNYGYTF.

CDR3 loop: CASSQVPQGAEKLFF. The CDR3 nucleotides are TGCGCCAGCAGCCAAGTACCCCAGGGGGCCGAAAAACTGTTTTTT. The chain couples TRBV4-1 to TRBJ1-4; 8 nucleotides line up with TRBD1. Germline assignment: CDR1 MGHRA and CDR2 YSYEKL. Germline trimming cut 1 base from V and 8 bases from J; bases unmatched to any gene: 6. CDR3 length equals 15 residues.

This sequence joins TRBV3-1 (or the pseudogene TRBV3-2) and TRBJ1-3; D unresolved. This CDR3 is 17 amino acids long. Germline CDR1 reads LGHDT; CDR2 reads YNNKEL (reference sequence). Trimming took 4 bases from V and 0 from J, leaving 16 bases between them. CDR3 DNA: TGTGCCAGCAGCCGGAGGGCGGCGTTTGCCTCTGGAAACACCATATATTTT. This codes for CASSRRAAFASGNTIYF.

The V call is TRBV19, the J call TRBJ1-1; 9 positions match TRBD1. The CDR3 runs 18 residues. The V gene's germline CDR1 is LNHDA and CDR2 SQIVND (reference sequence). Germline trimming cut 3 bases from V and 6 bases from J; bases unmatched to any gene: 17. The CDR3: CASSISFWDRVPTAEAFF. The CDR3 DNA follows: TGTGCCAGTAGTATTTCTTTTTGGGACAGGGTCCCTACCGCTGAAGCTTTCTTT.

In its sample, this clone was seen once. The chain uses TRBV5-1 and TRBJ1-6, with TRBD1 matching over 10 bases. The CDR3 length is 15 residues. Germline trimming cut 4 bases from V and 7 bases from J; bases unmatched to any gene: 5. Germline values: CDR1 SGHRS, CDR2 YFSETQ. This CDR3 is CASSTGQGGNSPLHF. DNA for the CDR3: TGCGCCAGCAGCACCGGACAGGGGGGCAATTCACCCCTCCACTTT.

The chain couples TRBV18 to TRBJ2-7; 8 positions agree with TRBD1. The CDR3 contains 13 residues. Germline loops: CDR1 KGHSH, CDR2 LQKENI. Trimming cost V 3 bases and J 6 bases; bases outside gene matches: 4. CDR3 DNA: TGTGCCAGCTCACCTGGACAGGGTCGCGAGCAGTACTTC. As protein: CASSPGQGREQYF.

The CDR3 DNA reads as TGCGCCAGCAGCCTGGCCGGGACTAGTGGTGCCGGGGAGCTGTTTTTT. Translation: CASSLAGTSGAGELFF. The chain employs TRBV4-1 and TRBJ2-2; 8 nucleotides line up with TRBD2. Trimming cost V 4 bases and J 6 bases; bases outside gene matches: 10. The CDR3 is made up of 16 amino acids. CDR1 and CDR2 (germline): MGHRA, YSYEKL.

The chain is built from TRBV4-1 and TRBJ1-3, with unresolved D. The length of the CDR3 is 14 residues. Looked up from germline, CDR1 is MGHRA and CDR2 is YSYEKL. Trimming took 0 bases from V and 5 from J, leaving 8 bases between them. CDR3 in DNA: TGCGCCAGCAGCCAAGATTTCCCAAGAAACACCATATATTTT. This encodes CASSQDFPRNTIYF.